This TCR beta chain was sequenced in a study of blood T cell repertoires in COVID-19 (dated by TCRdb to the early 2020s). About the full investigation: Collaborator samples came from the United States, Italy and Spain and covered acute and convalescent phases of COVID-19. The dataset comprised deeply sampled blood TCRbeta repertoires from subjects exposed to, actively infected with, or recovered from COVID-19. Samples came from the ongoing ImmuneRACE study (first 160 participants) plus 1,254 subjects from 6 global collaborators. The material from the prospective study consisted of cDNA or gDNA derived from T cells, B-cell-depleted T cells, or PBMCs. A freely available public database, intended as a resource for researchers studying the immune response to SARS-CoV-2, is where the repertoires were released. Where available, HLA class I and class II types were obtained from metadata supplied by the sample provider rather than from assay-based typing. Sample metadata almost always included a de-identified subject ID, COVID-19 status, age in years and sex. Findings and caveats that apply to the study as a whole: The amount of clinical and demographic metadata varied by source and participant and was provided uncurated.

Per the germline V gene, SGHRS is the CDR1 and YFSETQ is the CDR2. The junction shows trimming of 4 bases on V and 6 bases on J, plus 12 bases between the germline ends. Taken from cysteine to phenylalanine, the CDR3 has 13 residues. Left in the record is the CDR3 DNA by itself, 39 bases read in frame from the first base. This clone was seen a single time. This receptor's antigen is unknown. Base-call qualities are not available, and no considerably larger clone is one nucleotide away. TCRbeta CDR3 regions were amplified from genomic DNA using the immunoSEQ Assay, a bias-controlled multiplex PCR. In the source study's methods: The number of nucleated cells in each sample was estimated by amplification of reference gene primers within the assay. Sequence reads were collapsed and filtered to measure the absolute abundance of every unique TCRbeta CDR3 rearrangement. Productive Simpson clonality was computed per sample as the square root of Simpson's diversity index over productive rearrangements. What TCRdb holds here is the immuneACCESS table cut down to in-frame rearrangements. Part of the clones is not present; checked against another copy, under half of the missing clones reflect an unresolved V gene, and the others are unexplained. From that table come the V and J calls and clone size; the DNA was used to work out D and trimming. The sample data list some 290,000 clones, and roughly 87% of these were observed just once. Jointly, the top ten make up 2% to 2.5% of the sample.

Another Seattle source contributed samples from volunteer blood donors who had recovered from COVID-19. Collaborating institutions collected whole blood in K2EDTA tubes following their own protocols. For TCRbeta analysis, collaborators shipped samples as frozen whole blood, isolated PBMCs, or DNA extracted from either of those sample types. The TCR sequence derives from a woman in her forties or fifties who had recovered from COVID-19. The rearrangement combines TRBV5-1 with TRBJ2-3; the D gene remains uncertain. The sequencing input was peripheral blood. Here the CDR3 is given as CASSPLIPDTQYF. The nucleotide sequence is given as TGCGCCAGCAGCCCTCTAATACCGGATACGCAGTATTTT.